One sample yielded the 25 T cell receptor beta chains listed below, sequenced in a study of beta chain features in type 1 diabetes. As every portion of the isolated RNA was reverse transcribed, the sequencing read expressed TCRB transcripts. Profiled with immunoSEQ multiplex PCR; TCRdb holds only in-frame clones, not every one. This sample has 900,000 or so clones, with 15% to 20% found just once. Sample: naive CD4+ T cells from blood. Receptor source: a woman under 30 in good health.

DNA of the CDR3: TGTGCCAGCAGCTTAGTTCGCGGGGGACAAGAGACCCAGTACTTC. Translated: CASSLVRGGQETQYF. The chain has TRBV11-2 and TRBJ2-5; 7 bases align to TRBD2. Trimming removed 1 base from V and 2 bases from J; junction bases left unmatched: 4. CDR1 is SGHAT and CDR2 is FQNNGV in the germline V gene. The CDR3 sequence is 15 residues long.

In its sample, this clone was seen a few times. This chain uses TRBV7-9 with TRBJ2-1; no definite D call. Germline V gene lookup returns CDR1 SEHNR and CDR2 FQNEAQ (reference sequence). V lost 1 base and J lost 9, with 10 bases in between. The CDR3 covers 13 residues. CDR3 nucleotide sequence: TGTGCCAGCAGCTTAGTCACTACCACTGAGCAGTTCTTC. Its translation: CASSLVTTTEQFF.

A few counts support this clone. The V and J genes are TRBV4-3 and TRBJ2-3, with D possibly TRBD1 on 5 matching bases. Germline assignment: CDR1 LGHNA and CDR2 YSLEER. The CDR3 is 15 amino acids. V was pared by 0 bases and J by 4 bases, with 11 bases between. As DNA, the CDR3 is TGCGCCAGCAGCCAAGAAGGCAGGGCCGCAGATACGCAGTATTTT. As protein: CASSQEGRAADTQYF.

The V call is TRBV28, the J call TRBJ1-2; TRBD1 agrees at 9 bases. Unmatched junction bases numbered 5, after V lost 3 bases and J lost 6 bases. The CDR3 is made up of 14 amino acids. The germline V gene encodes CDR1 MDHEN and CDR2 SYDVKM. The CDR3 sequence is CASSFGDRDDGYTF. CDR3 coding DNA: TGTGCCAGCAGTTTCGGGGACAGGGACGATGGCTACACCTTC.

This clone has more than one count but fewer than ten. This sequence joins TRBV28 and TRBJ2-3; a possible D gene is TRBD2 (5 bases). V lost 2 bases and J lost 0, with 6 bases in between. Germline CDR1 MDHEN, CDR2 SYDVKM. The CDR3 is 14 amino acids. This chain's CDR3 is CASSLDYSTDTQYF. CDR3 nucleotide sequence: TGTGCCAGCAGTTTAGACTACAGCACAGATACGCAGTATTTT.

The sample holds a few counts of this clone. The chain joins TRBV6-6 to TRBJ2-5; D is uncertain. The CDR3 has 13 residues. CDR1 and CDR2 (germline): MNHNY, SVGAGI (reference sequence). The V and J ends lost 2 bases and 5 bases respectively, with 9 bases between them. For the CDR3, the DNA is TGTGCCAGCAGTTACGACCGCCGGGAGACCCAGTACTTC. Translated: CASSYDRRETQYF.

This clone was found a few times. Additional DNA sequences in this sample encode the identical CDR3. The chain recombines TRBV9 with TRBJ2-7; 8 nucleotides match TRBD2. Germline trimming cut 0 bases from V and 6 bases from J; bases unmatched to any gene: 8. This CDR3 is built from 15 residues. Germline assignment: CDR1 SGDLS and CDR2 YYNGEE. The CDR3 coding sequence is TGTGCCAGCAGCGTAGCGGCTAGCGGGTCCGCCGAGCAGTACTTC. Protein: CASSVAASGSAEQYF.

J is TRBJ2-2 and V is TRBV27; 8 bases line up with TRBD1. V was clipped by 8 bases and J by 4 bases; unmatched bases: 9. Per the germline V gene, CDR1 is MNHEY and CDR2 is SMNVEV (reference sequence). This CDR3 contains 15 residues. The CDR3 nucleotides read TGTGCCAGCCGTTGGACAGGGATGATCACCGGGGAGCTGTTTTTT. Translation: CASRWTGMITGELFF.

This clone was seen a few times. J is TRBJ1-5 and V is TRBV18, with a possible D match to TRBD1 (6 bases). CDR3 length equals 12 residues. V dropped 3 bases and J dropped 9 bases, with 9 bases sitting between them. CDR1 is KGHSH, CDR2 LQKENI, per germline. CDR3 in amino acids: CASSPRGPPQHF. The CDR3 region has the DNA TGTGCCAGCTCACCCAGGGGACCGCCCCAGCATTTT. Looking up the rest from reference TRBV18 and TRBJ1-5 gives the full variable domain: NAGVMQNPRHLVRRRGQEARLRCSPMKGHSHVYWYRQLPEEGLKFMVYLQKENIIDESGMPKERFSAEFPKEGPSILRIQQVVRGDSAAYFCASSPRGPPQHFGDGTRLSIL.

The V gene is TRBV29-1, the J gene TRBJ2-5; 8 nucleotides agree with TRBD2. Germline V gives CDR1 SQVTM, CDR2 ANQGSEA. The CDR3 is made up of 11 amino acids. Trimming at V came to 7 bases and at J to 5 bases, leaving 3 bases not matched to a gene. CDR3 loop: CSAGTRETQYF. The CDR3 coding sequence is TGCAGCGCCGGGACTAGGGAGACCCAGTACTTC.

There are a few counts of this clone. The chain joins TRBV28 to TRBJ2-7; D is ambiguous. Germline lookup yields CDR1 MDHEN and CDR2 SYDVKM. The ends were cut back, 7 bases at V and 1 base at J, with 14 bases in the middle. CDR3 length equals 14 residues. The CDR3 nucleotides read TGTGCCAGCACTCCGGACGCGAGGTCCTACGAGCAGTACTTC. It is translated as CASTPDARSYEQYF. Drawing the rest from reference TRBV28 and TRBJ2-7, the complete variable domain is DVKVTQSSRYLVKRTGEKVFLECVQDMDHENMFWYRQDPGLGLRLIYFSYDVKMKEKGDIPEGYSVSREKKERFSLILESASTNQTSMYLCASTPDARSYEQYFGPGTRLTVT.

The CDR3 here is CASSLGRTSGRSADTQYF. In DNA, the CDR3 is TGTGCCAGCAGCTTGGGGCGCACTAGCGGGAGGTCTGCAGATACGCAGTATTTT. The chain links TRBV5-4 to TRBJ2-3; 12 bases map to TRBD2. CDR3 length: 18 residues. CDR1 is SGHNT and CDR2 is YYREEE in the germline V gene (reference sequence). The J segment lost 4 bases and the V segment lost 0 bases, leaving 9 bases of the junction unmatched.

The genes are TRBV28 and TRBJ2-1; D gene uncertain. The length of the CDR3 is 12 residues. V lost 7 bases and J 3 bases, leaving 7 bases between the germline ends. Germline CDR1 and CDR2: MDHEN and SYDVKM. CDR3 bases: TGTGCCAGCACGGGTTTCTACAATGAGCAGTTCTTC. Translating it yields CASTGFYNEQFF.

For this clone: A much larger clone is a single base away; this may be a read error. The chain carries TRBV28 and TRBJ2-5; D uncertain. The assigned J gene may be wrong: the sequence end matches TRBJ2-7 better. The CDR3 covers 11 residues. Germline CDR1 reads MDHEN; CDR2 reads SYDVKM. This chain's CDR3 is CASSGSYEQYF. As DNA, the CDR3 is TGTGCCAGCAGTGGTTCCTACGAGCAGTACTTC.

This clone was seen more than once but under ten times. V is TRBV7-9 and J is TRBJ2-2, with D unclear. CDR3 length: 12 residues. Per the germline V gene, CDR1 is SEHNR and CDR2 is FQNEAQ (reference sequence). The ends were cut back, 3 bases at V and 13 bases at J, with 12 bases in the middle. The CDR3: CASSFGPRGLFF. CDR3 DNA sequence: TGTGCCAGCAGCTTTGGACCGCGAGGGCTGTTTTTT.

V usage is TRBV7-2 and J usage is TRBJ1-3; D unclear. Germline-derived CDR1 and CDR2 are SGHTA and FQGNSA. The CDR3 sequence is 16 residues long. V was trimmed by 4 bases and J by 0 bases, leaving 13 bases between them. The CDR3 nucleotides are TGTGCCAGCAGCTCACGAGCAGTGAACTCTGGAAACACCATATATTTT. This gives the protein CASSSRAVNSGNTIYF.

The chain recombines TRBV7-2 with TRBJ1-2; unclear D gene. V was pared by 2 bases and J by 8 bases, with 18 bases between. There are 15 residues in the CDR3. CDR1 SGHTA and CDR2 FQGNSA come from the germline V gene. CDR3 in amino acids: CASSLLDFVGGGYTF. DNA of the CDR3: TGTGCCAGCAGCTTATTGGATTTTGTGGGTGGCGGCTACACCTTC. The full variable domain, completed using reference TRBV7-2 and TRBJ1-2, is GAGVSQSPSNKVTEKGKDVELRCDPISGHTALYWYRQSLGQGLEFLIYFQGNSAPDKSGLPSDRFSAERTGGSVSTLTIQRTQQEDSAVYLCASSLLDFVGGGYTFGSGTRLTVV.

V usage is TRBV7-9 and J usage is TRBJ1-5; TRBD1 matches 7 bases. This CDR3 contains 13 residues. Germline CDR1 reads SEHNR; CDR2 reads FQNEAQ (reference sequence). V gave up 2 bases and J gave up 7 bases; unmatched junction bases: 2. CDR3 sequence: CASSLQGGQPQHF. CDR3 bases: TGTGCCAGCAGCTTACAGGGGGGCCAGCCCCAGCATTTT.

V usage is TRBV2 and J usage is TRBJ1-3, with D unresolved. CDR1 SNHLY and CDR2 FYNNEI come from the germline V gene. Trimming took off 9 bases at V and 2 bases at J, with 17 bases between the two ends. This CDR3 contains 15 residues. Here the CDR3 reads CASLVRDLPGNTIYF. The CDR3 DNA is TGTGCCAGTTTGGTTCGGGATTTACCTGGAAACACCATATATTTT. Together with reference TRBV2 and TRBJ1-3, the CDR3 gives the full variable domain: EPEVTQTPSHQVTQMGQEVILRCVPISNHLYFYWYRQILGQKVEFLVSFYNNEISEKSEIFDDQFSVERPDGSNFTLKIRSTKLEDSAMYFCASLVRDLPGNTIYFGEGSWLTVV.

This clone was observed a few times. The V and J genes are TRBV5-1 and TRBJ2-5, with TRBD1 matching 12 bases. V shed 4 bases and J 5 bases; nucleotides not matched to a gene: 6. This CDR3 has 15 residues. The germline V gene encodes CDR1 SGHRS and CDR2 YFSETQ. The CDR3 sequence is CASSQGDRGRETQYF. The CDR3 coding sequence is TGCGCCAGCAGCCAAGGGGACAGGGGGCGTGAGACCCAGTACTTC.

This clone was seen more than once but under ten times. The V gene is TRBV6-5, the J gene TRBJ2-7; 7 bases map to TRBD1. Per germline, CDR1 MNHEY and CDR2 SVGAGI. With V trimmed by 6 bases and J by 1 base, 6 bases remained unmatched. The CDR3 spans 14 residues. CDR3 loop: CASRAGTASYEQYF. CDR3 coding DNA: TGTGCCAGCAGGGCCGGGACAGCGTCCTACGAGCAGTACTTC.

This clone has only a few counts. This CDR3 is also generated by other DNA sequences in the sample. V and J are TRBV7-9 and TRBJ2-1; TRBD2 might be the D (5 bases). Germline-derived CDR1 and CDR2 are SEHNR and FQNEAQ (reference sequence). V shed 4 bases and J shed 1 base, with 8 bases lying between them. This CDR3 region has 14 residues. The CDR3 nucleotides are TGTGCCAGCAGCTCTTCGGGATCCTACAATGAGCAGTTCTTC. Its translation: CASSSSGSYNEQFF.

The rearrangement joins TRBV14 to TRBJ2-7; a weak D match, TRBD1 (6 bases). Trimming took off 9 bases at V and 0 bases at J, with 12 bases between the two ends. CDR3 length: 13 residues. The germline CDR1 and CDR2 sequences are SGHDN and FVKESK. The CDR3 protein is CASRRDNSYEQYF. The CDR3 DNA is TGTGCCAGTCGCCGGGACAACTCCTACGAGCAGTACTTC. Full variable domain (remainder filled in from reference TRBV14 and TRBJ2-7): EAGVTQFPSHSVIEKGQTVTLRCDPISGHDNLYWYRRVMGKEIKFLLHFVKESKQDESGMPNNRFLAERTGGTYSTLKVQPAELEDSGVYFCASRRDNSYEQYFGPGTRLTVT.

The DNA of the CDR3 is TGTGCCAGTAGCCCGACAGGGGGCCCCCAGTACTTC. This translates into CASSPTGGPQYF. The chain carries TRBV19 and TRBJ2-5, with 10 bases aligning to TRBD1. The CDR3 sequence is 12 residues long. Per germline, CDR1 LNHDA and CDR2 SQIVND (reference sequence). The trim removed 6 bases at V and 9 bases at J, leaving 4 bases unmatched.

The CDR3 sequence: CATSRDQGPPADGYTF. CDR3 DNA sequence: TGTGCCACCAGCAGAGATCAGGGACCCCCAGCGGATGGCTACACCTTC. The rearrangement joins TRBV15 to TRBJ1-2; tentatively, D is TRBD1 (5 bases). V was clipped by 0 bases and J by 6 bases, with 17 bases between them. Germline CDR1 reads LNHNV; CDR2 reads YYDKDF (reference sequence). This CDR3 is built from 16 residues.